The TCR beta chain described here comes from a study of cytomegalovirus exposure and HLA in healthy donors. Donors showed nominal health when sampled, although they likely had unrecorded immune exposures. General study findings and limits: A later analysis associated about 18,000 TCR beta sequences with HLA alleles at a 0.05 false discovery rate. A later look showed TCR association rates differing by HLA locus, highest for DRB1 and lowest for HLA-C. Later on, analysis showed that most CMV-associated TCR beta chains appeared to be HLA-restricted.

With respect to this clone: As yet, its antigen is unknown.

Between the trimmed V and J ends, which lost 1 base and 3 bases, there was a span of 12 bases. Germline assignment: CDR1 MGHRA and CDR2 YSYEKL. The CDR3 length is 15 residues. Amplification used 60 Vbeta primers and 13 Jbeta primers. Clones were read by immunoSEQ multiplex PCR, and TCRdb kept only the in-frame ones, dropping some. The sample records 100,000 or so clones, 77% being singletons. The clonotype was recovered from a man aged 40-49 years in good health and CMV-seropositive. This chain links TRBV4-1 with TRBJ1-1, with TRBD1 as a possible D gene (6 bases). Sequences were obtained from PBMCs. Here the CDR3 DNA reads TGCGCCAGCAGCCAAGGACCCCCAGGGGACACTGAAGCTTTCTTT. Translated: CASSQGPPGDTEAFF.